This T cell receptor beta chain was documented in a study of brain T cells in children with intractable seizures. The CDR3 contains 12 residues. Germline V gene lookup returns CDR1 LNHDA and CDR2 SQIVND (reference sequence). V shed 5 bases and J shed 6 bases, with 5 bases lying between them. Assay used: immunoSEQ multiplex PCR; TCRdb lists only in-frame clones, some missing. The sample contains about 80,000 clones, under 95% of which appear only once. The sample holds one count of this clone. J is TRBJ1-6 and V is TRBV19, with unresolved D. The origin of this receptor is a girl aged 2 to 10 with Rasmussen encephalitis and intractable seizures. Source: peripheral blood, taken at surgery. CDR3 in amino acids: CASSVVNSPLHF. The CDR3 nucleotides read TGTGCCAGTAGTGTGGTTAATTCACCCCTCCACTTT.